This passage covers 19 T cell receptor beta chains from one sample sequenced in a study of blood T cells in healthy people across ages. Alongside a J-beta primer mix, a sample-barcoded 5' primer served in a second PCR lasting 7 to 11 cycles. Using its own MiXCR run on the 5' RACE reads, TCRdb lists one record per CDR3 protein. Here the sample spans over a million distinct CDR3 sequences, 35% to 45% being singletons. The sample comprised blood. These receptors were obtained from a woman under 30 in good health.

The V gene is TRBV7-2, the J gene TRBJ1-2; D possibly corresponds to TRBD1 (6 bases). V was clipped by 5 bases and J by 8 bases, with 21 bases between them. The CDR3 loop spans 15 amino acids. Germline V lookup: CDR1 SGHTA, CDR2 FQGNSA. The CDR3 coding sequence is TGTGCCAGCAGCGGCGGGGGACACCGGCCTGTAGGCTACACCTTC. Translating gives CASSGGGHRPVGYTF.

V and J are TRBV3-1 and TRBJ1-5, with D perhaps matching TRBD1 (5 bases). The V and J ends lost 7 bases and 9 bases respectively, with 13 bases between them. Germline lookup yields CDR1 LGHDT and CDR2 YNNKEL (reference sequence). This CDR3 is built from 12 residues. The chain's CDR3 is CASNTQGSPQHF. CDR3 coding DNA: TGTGCCAGCAATACGCAGGGCTCGCCCCAGCATTTT.

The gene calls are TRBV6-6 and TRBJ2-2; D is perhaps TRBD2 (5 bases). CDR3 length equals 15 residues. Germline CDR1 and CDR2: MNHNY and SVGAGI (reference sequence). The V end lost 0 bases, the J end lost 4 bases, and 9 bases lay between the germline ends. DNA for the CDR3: TGTGCCAGCAGTTACTCAGCTAGCAGCACCGGGGAGCTGTTTTTT. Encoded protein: CASSYSASSTGELFF.

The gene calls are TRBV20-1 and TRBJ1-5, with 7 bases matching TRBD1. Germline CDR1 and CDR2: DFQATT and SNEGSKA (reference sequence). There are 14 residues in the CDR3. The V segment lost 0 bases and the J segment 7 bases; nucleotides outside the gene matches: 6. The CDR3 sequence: CSARDDRALQPQHF. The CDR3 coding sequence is TGCAGTGCTAGAGACGACAGGGCGCTACAGCCCCAGCATTTT.

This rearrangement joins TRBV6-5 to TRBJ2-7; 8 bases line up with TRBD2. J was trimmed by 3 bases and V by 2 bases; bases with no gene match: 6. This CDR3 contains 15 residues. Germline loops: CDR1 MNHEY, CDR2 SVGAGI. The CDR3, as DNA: TGTGCCAGCAGTTACGCCGGGCTAGCGGGCTACGAGCAGTACTTC. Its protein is CASSYAGLAGYEQYF.

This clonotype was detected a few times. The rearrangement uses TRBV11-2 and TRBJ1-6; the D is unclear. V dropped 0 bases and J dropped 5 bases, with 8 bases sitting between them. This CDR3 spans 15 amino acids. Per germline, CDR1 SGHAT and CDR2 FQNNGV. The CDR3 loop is CASSLDGRHNSPLHF. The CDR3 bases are TGTGCCAGCAGCTTAGATGGACGTCATAATTCACCCCTCCACTTT. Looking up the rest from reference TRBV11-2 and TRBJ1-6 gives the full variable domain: EAGVAQSPRYKIIEKRQSVAFWCNPISGHATLYWYQQILGQGPKLLIQFQNNGVVDDSQLPKDRFSAERLKGVDSTLKIQPAKLEDSAVYLCASSLDGRHNSPLHFGNGTRLTVT.

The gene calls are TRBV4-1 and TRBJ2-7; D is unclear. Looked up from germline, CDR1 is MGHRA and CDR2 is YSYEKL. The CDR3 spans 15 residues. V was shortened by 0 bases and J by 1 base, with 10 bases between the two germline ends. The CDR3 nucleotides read TGCGCCAGCAGCCAAGAGGGGAAATTATCCTACGAGCAGTACTTC. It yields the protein CASSQEGKLSYEQYF.

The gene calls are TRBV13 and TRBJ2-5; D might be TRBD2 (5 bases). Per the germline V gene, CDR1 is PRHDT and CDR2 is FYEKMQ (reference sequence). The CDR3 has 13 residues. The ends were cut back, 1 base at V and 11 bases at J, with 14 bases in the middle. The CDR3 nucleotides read TGTGCCAGCAGCTTAGAAGCGGAGGCGGAACAGTACTTC. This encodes CASSLEAEAEQYF.

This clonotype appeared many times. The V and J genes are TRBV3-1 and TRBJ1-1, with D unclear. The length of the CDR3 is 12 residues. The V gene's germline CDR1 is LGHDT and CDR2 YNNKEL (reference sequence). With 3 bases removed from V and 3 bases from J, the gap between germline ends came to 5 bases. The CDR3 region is CASSQSYTEAFF. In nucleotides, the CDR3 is TGTGCCAGCAGCCAGAGTTACACTGAAGCTTTCTTT.

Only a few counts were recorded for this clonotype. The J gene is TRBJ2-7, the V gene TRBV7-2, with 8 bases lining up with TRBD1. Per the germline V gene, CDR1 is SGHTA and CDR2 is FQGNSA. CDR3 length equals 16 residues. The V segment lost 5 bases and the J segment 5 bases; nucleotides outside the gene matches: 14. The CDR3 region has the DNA TGTGCCAGCAGCCCAAGTAGACAGGGGTGGCTTGACGAGCAGTACTTC. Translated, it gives CASSPSRQGWLDEQYF.

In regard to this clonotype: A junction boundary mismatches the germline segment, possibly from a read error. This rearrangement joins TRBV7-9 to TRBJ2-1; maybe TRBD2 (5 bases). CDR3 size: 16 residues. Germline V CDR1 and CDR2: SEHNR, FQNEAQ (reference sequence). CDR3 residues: CASSLAGSGGYSEQFF. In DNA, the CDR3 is TGTGCCAGCAGCTTAGCGGGGTCCGGAGGTTACAGTGAGCAGTTCTTC.

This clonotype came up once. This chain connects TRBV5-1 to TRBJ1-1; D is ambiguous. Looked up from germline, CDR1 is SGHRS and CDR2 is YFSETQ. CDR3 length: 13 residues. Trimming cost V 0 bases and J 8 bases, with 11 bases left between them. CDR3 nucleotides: TGCGCCAGCAGCTTGGGCCGGACCGACGAAGCTTTCTTT. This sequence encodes CASSLGRTDEAFF. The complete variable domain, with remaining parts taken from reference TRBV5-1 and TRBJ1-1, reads KAGVTQTPRYLIKTRGQQVTLSCSPISGHRSVSWYQQTPGQGLQFLFEYFSETQRNKGNFPGRFSGRQFSNSRSEMNVSTLELGDSALYLCASSLGRTDEAFFGQGTRLTVV.

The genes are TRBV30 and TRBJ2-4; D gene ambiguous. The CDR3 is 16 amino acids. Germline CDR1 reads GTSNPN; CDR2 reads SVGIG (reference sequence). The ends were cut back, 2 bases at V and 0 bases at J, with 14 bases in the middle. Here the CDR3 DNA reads TGTGCCTGGAGTCTCCGCGGTATGGTAGCCAAAAACATTCAGTACTTC. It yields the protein CAWSLRGMVAKNIQYF.

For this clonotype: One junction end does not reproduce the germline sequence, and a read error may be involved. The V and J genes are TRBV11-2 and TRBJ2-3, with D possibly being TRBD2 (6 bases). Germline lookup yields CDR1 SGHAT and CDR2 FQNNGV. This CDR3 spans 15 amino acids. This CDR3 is CASSLERASTDTQYF. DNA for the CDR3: TGCGCCAGCAGCTTGGAGCGGGCTAGCACAGATACGCAGTATTTT. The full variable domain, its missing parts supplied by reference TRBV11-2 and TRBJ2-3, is EAGVAQSPRYKIIEKRQSVAFWCNPISGHATLYWYQQILGQGPKLLIQFQNNGVVDDSQLPKDRFSAERLKGVDSTLKIQPAKLEDSAVYLCASSLERASTDTQYFGPGTRLTVL.

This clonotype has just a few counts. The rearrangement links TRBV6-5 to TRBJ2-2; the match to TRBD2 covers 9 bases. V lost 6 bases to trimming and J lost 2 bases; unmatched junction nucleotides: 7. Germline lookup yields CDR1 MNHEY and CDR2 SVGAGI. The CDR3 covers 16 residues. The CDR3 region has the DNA TGTGCCAGCAGGCGGTCTAGCGGGGAAAACACCGGGGAGCTGTTTTTT. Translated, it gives CASRRSSGENTGELFF.

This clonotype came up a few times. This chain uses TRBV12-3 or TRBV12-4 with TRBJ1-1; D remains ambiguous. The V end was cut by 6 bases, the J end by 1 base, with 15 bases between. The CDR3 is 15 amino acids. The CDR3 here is CASSPAGRENTEAFF. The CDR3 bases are TGTGCCAGCAGCCCCGCCGGCAGAGAGAACACTGAAGCTTTCTTT.

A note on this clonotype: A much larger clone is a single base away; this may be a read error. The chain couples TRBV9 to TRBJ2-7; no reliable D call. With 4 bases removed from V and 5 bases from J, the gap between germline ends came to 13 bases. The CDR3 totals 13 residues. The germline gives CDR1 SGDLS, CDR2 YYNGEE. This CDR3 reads CASSSTDSDEQYF. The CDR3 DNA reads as TGTGCCAGCAGCTCAACGGATTCCGACGAGCAGTACTTC.

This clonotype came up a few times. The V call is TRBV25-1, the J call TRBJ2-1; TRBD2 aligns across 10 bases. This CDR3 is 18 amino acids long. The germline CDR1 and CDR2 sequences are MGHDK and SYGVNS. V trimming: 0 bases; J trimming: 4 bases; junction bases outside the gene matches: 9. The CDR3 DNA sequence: TGTGCCAGCAGTGAATATTTGGTAGCGGGGGGATATTACAATGAGCAGTTCTTC. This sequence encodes CASSEYLVAGGYYNEQFF.

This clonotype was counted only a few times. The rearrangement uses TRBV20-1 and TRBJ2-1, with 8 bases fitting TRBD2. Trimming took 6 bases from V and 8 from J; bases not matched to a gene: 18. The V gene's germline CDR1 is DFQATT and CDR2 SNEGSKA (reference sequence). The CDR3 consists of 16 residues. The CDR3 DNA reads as TGCAGTGCCATCTCATCGGGAGGGGAAGGTATCTATGAGCAGTTCTTC. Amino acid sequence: CSAISSGGEGIYEQFF.